Below, one T cell receptor beta chain is given with its context. This record belongs to a study of shared clonotypes between healthy human individuals. Produced via immunoSEQ multiplex PCR; TCRdb's table is partial and in-frame only. The sample yields some 2,500,000 clones, 80% to 95% seen once. Negatively enriched CD4+ T cells were divided by CD45RA into naive and memory. Input material: naive CD4+ T cells from PBMCs. Subset given: CD45RA+ positively selected. This TCR was recovered from a man aged 18 to 29 in good health. Some clones in this sample may be carry-over from other donors' samples.

CDR3 sequence reads: CAWSVKRGSLGETQYF. Written as DNA, the CDR3 is TGTGCCTGGAGTGTAAAGCGTGGGTCCCTCGGGGAGACCCAGTACTTC. This chain connects TRBV30 to TRBJ2-5; D unclear. The CDR3 spans 16 residues. V lost 0 bases, J lost 5 bases, and 19 bases lay in between. The germline gives CDR1 GTSNPN, CDR2 SVGIG (reference sequence).